Listed below are T cell receptor beta chains from one sample, sequenced in a study of beta chain features in type 1 diabetes. Assay used: immunoSEQ multiplex PCR; TCRdb lists only in-frame clones, some missing. The data hold approximately 470,000 clones, with roughly 31% observed a single time. Input material: naive CD4+ T cells from blood. These receptors were taken from a man younger than 30 in good health. The CDR3 runs from the conserved cysteine through the conserved F or W. Each record gives: clone size, V gene, J gene, D gene, CDR3 DNA, CDR3 protein. D genes are given only for firm matches. Not every row has a clone size; where given, it reads once, few, many or a size class.

-,TRBV5-4,TRBJ2-1,TRBD1,TGTGCCAGCAGCTTGGGGGCGTCGGGGACAGGGTACTACAATGAGCAGTTCTTC,CASSLGASGTGYYNEQFF
few,TRBV29-1,TRBJ2-3,-,TGCAGCGTTGAGCGGCGGGGTAGCACAGATACGCAGTATTTT,CSVERRGSTDTQYF
few,TRBV7-2,TRBJ1-4,TRBD1,TGTGCCAGCAGCGCTCGGACAGGGGGCGAGTTCGAAAAACTGTTTTTT,CASSARTGGEFEKLFF
-,TRBV29-1,TRBJ2-1,-,TGCAGCGCCCGTCGGGACCAAACCTACAATGAGCAGTTCTTC,CSARRDQTYNEQFF
few,TRBV30,TRBJ2-5,-,TGTGCCTGGAGTGATGGGACGGGGAGGAAGACCCAGTACTTC,CAWSDGTGRKTQYF
few,TRBV9,TRBJ2-1,-,TGTGCCAGCAGCGCCTACAGGCACAATGAGCAGTTCTTC,CASSAYRHNEQFF
few,TRBV29-1,TRBJ2-5,TRBD2,TGCAGCGTTGAAGAAATGGGACTAGCGGGAGCGGAGACCCAGTACTTC,CSVEEMGLAGAETQYF
once,TRBV4-3,TRBJ2-3,TRBD2,TGCGCCAGCAGCCCCAATGGGGCACTAGCGTACACAGATACGCAGTATTTT,CASSPNGALAYTDTQYF
-,TRBV23-1,TRBJ2-1,-,TGCGCCAGCAGTCAAAGGTCCTACAATGAGCAGTTCTTC,CASSQRSYNEQFF
-,TRBV5-1,TRBJ1-1,-,TGCGCCAGCAGGAGAGAAGGAGCTCGGACTGAAGCTTTCTTT,CASRREGARTEAFF
few,TRBV10-3,TRBJ2-2,-,TGTGCCATCAGTGAGCCCCGACTCAACACCGGGGAGCTGTTTTTT,CAISEPRLNTGELFF
-,TRBV5-1,TRBJ2-1,-,TGCGCCAGCAGCTTCGCCAGCGGACCTTACAATGAGCAGTTCTTC,CASSFASGPYNEQFF
-,TRBV7-9,TRBJ2-1,-,TGTGCCAGCAGCCGGTTAAGCTCCTACAATGAGCAGTTCTTC,CASSRLSSYNEQFF
-,TRBV7-2,TRBJ1-4,-,TGTGCCAGCAGCTCTCATGAAAAACTGTTTTTT,CASSSHEKLFF
-,TRBV7-9,TRBJ2-2,-,TGTGCCAGCAGCGTCGGTAGGGGTTCCGGGGAGCTGTTTTTT,CASSVGRGSGELFF
few,TRBV30,TRBJ2-7,TRBD2,TGTGCCTGGAGTGTAACGGGGGGAACCCTCCAGCAGTACTTC,CAWSVTGGTLQQYF
few,TRBV2,TRBJ1-2,TRBD1,TGTGCCAGCAGCGCCGGGACAGCCTATGGCTACACCTTC,CASSAGTAYGYTF
few,TRBV7-2,TRBJ1-1,-,TGTGCCAGCAGCTTAGGCGTTGTTGGGACTGAAGCTTTCTTT,CASSLGVVGTEAFF
-,TRBV30,TRBJ2-7,-,TGTGCCTGGAGTTCCACAGGGCGCTACGAGCAGTACTTC,CAWSSTGRYEQYF
-,TRBV14,TRBJ2-1,-,TGTGCCAGCAGCTGGTGGACTACCGATGAGCAGTTCTTC,CASSWWTTDEQFF
few,TRBV9,TRBJ1-2,-,TGTGCCAGCAGCGTAGGGGTTTCCCCAAACTATGGCTACACCTTC,CASSVGVSPNYGYTF
few,TRBV2,TRBJ1-5,-,TGTGCCAGCAGTCCCGAGGGACTACAGCCCCAGCATTTT,CASSPEGLQPQHF
-,TRBV15,TRBJ2-7,-,TGTGCCACCAGCAAGGCCGGGACACTAATCTACGAGCAGTACTTC,CATSKAGTLIYEQYF
-,TRBV2,TRBJ2-5,-,TGTGCCAGCAGTGATCGGGGGACGGCCGAAGAGACCCAGTACTTC,CASSDRGTAEETQYF
few,TRBV7-2,TRBJ2-3,TRBD2,TGTGCCAGCAGCCTCGGGAGGGCCACAGATACGCAGTATTTT,CASSLGRATDTQYF
-,TRBV19,TRBJ2-5,TRBD2,TGTGCCAGTAGTATAACCGGGACTAGCAAAGAGACCCAGTACTTC,CASSITGTSKETQYF
-,TRBV5-6,TRBJ1-2,-,TGTGCCAGCAGCTCAGCTGTCTATGGCTACACCTTC,CASSSAVYGYTF
few,TRBV30,TRBJ1-2,TRBD1,TGTGCCTGGAGTGTCTCGACAGGGGAATACGGTGGCTACACCTTC,CAWSVSTGEYGGYTF
few,TRBV5-1,TRBJ1-2,-,TGCGCCAGCAGCCCGGACGGAGATAACTATGGCTACACCTTC,CASSPDGDNYGYTF
-,TRBV20-1,TRBJ2-7,-,TGCAGTGCTAGAGATGTCCCCGAGCAGTACTTC,CSARDVPEQYF
few,TRBV7-2,TRBJ2-2,-,TGTGCCAGCAGCTTAGCCTGGGGTGGCACCGGGGAGCTGTTTTTT,CASSLAWGGTGELFF
few,TRBV30,TRBJ1-1,-,TGTGCCTGGGAAGTCGGGGGCCCAGAAGCTTTCTTT,CAWEVGGPEAFF
-,TRBV7-9,TRBJ2-2,-,TGTGCCAGCAGGAAAGCTGCGAACACCGGGGAGCTGTTTTTT,CASRKAANTGELFF
few,TRBV5-4,TRBJ2-1,TRBD2,TGTGCCAGCAGCGCACCACAGGGGGTGGGACTAGCGGGATACAATGAGCAGTTCTTC,CASSAPQGVGLAGYNEQFF
-,TRBV7-9,TRBJ2-7,-,TGTGCCAGCAGCTTAATCTACGAGCAGTACTTC,CASSLIYEQYF
-,TRBV4-3,TRBJ2-1,-,TGCGCCAGCAGCCAAGCCGGGAGCTACAATGAGCAGTTCTTC,CASSQAGSYNEQFF
-,TRBV2,TRBJ2-7,-,TGTGCCAGCAGTGAACAGGCACCCTACGAGCAGTACTTC,CASSEQAPYEQYF
few,TRBV5-4,TRBJ2-2,TRBD2,TGTGCCAGCAGCTTGTCTGAAAAGCGGGGTACCGGGGAGCTGTTTTTT,CASSLSEKRGTGELFF
-,TRBV7-2,TRBJ2-5,TRBD2,TGTGCCAGCAGCCATCGGAGCGCTAGCGGGTACCAAGAGACCCAGTACTTC,CASSHRSASGYQETQYF
few,TRBV29-1,TRBJ2-7,-,TGCAGCGCCGCCTGGGGGCAGTACTTC,CSAAWGQYF
few,TRBV9,TRBJ2-5,-,TGTGCCACAACACGAGGCCCCGACCAAGAGACCCAGTACTTC,CATTRGPDQETQYF
-,TRBV6-5,TRBJ2-1,-,TGTGCCAGCAGTCAGGACGGTTACAATGAGCAGTTCTTC,CASSQDGYNEQFF
-,TRBV7-9,TRBJ2-1,-,TGTGCCAGCAGCCCCGTTTCCGGGGAGCCTGTGAATGAGCAGTTCTTC,CASSPVSGEPVNEQFF
few,TRBV6-5,TRBJ2-1,-,TGTGCCAGCAGTTACGGGGGCCGTTCCAATGAGCAGTTCTTC,CASSYGGRSNEQFF
-,TRBV5-1,TRBJ2-1,TRBD1,TGCGCCAGCAGCAGAGGGGGACAGCAAGTCAATGAGCAGTTCTTC,CASSRGGQQVNEQFF
-,TRBV10-3,TRBJ2-2,-,TGTGCCATCAGTGAGTCGTATGGGACCGGGGAGCTGTTTTTT,CAISESYGTGELFF
-,TRBV29-1,TRBJ2-3,-,TGCAGCGTTGAGAAAGGGCTAGGGCGGGCAGATACGCAGTATTTT,CSVEKGLGRADTQYF
few,TRBV20-1,TRBJ2-1,-,TGCAGTGCTGGCCGGTACAATGAGCAGTTCTTC,CSAGRYNEQFF